The 9 T cell receptor beta chains presented below share a single source sample, sequenced in a study of control samples from healthy donors and cancer patients (dated by TCRdb to about 2020). The method was the immunoSEQ multiplex PCR assay. Entries here come from immuneACCESS through TCRdb and include only in-frame sequences with V and J called. Some clones fail to appear in such tables; in the studies checked, an unresolved V gene covers under half of the shortfall, and the cause of the remainder is unknown. Within this sample are over 60,000 clones, with over 75% of them counted one time only. Roughly 5.5% of the sample is in the top ten clones. Source material: blood. The receptors shown here come from a man between 35 and 55 years old in good health.

V is TRBV9 and J is TRBJ2-3; D is perhaps TRBD2 (5 bases). Looked up from germline, CDR1 is SGDLS and CDR2 is YYNGEE. The CDR3 is 15 residues long. V lost 2 bases, J lost 2 bases, and 12 bases lay in between. CDR3 sequence reads: CASSVSERTTDTQYF. CDR3 bases: TGTGCCAGCAGCGTTAGTGAGCGGACCACAGATACGCAGTATTTT.

V gene TRBV29-1 combines with J gene TRBJ1-1, with D perhaps TRBD1 (6 bases). CDR1 is SQVTM, CDR2 ANQGSEA, per germline. The CDR3 contains 12 residues. V gave up 6 bases and J gave up 4 bases, with 12 bases separating them. CDR3 coding DNA: TGCAGCGTGGGGGGCCAGGCCACTGAAGCTTTCTTT. Translating gives CSVGGQATEAFF. The full variable domain, rest sourced from reference TRBV29-1 and TRBJ1-1, is SAVISQKPSRDICQRGTSLTIQCQVDSQVTMMFWYRQQPGQSLTLIATANQGSEATYESGFVIDKFPISRPNLTFSTLTVSNMSPEDSSIYLCSVGGQATEAFFGQGTRLTVV.

CDR3 in DNA: TGTGCCACCAGTGATTCGGGACAGGGGATGAATGAGCAGTTCTTC. Its protein product is CATSDSGQGMNEQFF. The V and J genes are TRBV24-1 and TRBJ2-1, with TRBD1 matching over 10 bases. The CDR3 is 15 amino acids. Per the germline V gene, CDR1 is KGHDR and CDR2 is SFDVKD. The J segment lost 7 bases and the V segment lost 2 bases, leaving 4 bases of the junction unmatched.

The chain couples TRBV5-1 to TRBJ2-3; TRBD2 might be the D (6 bases). The V gene lost 4 bases and the J gene lost 2 bases, with 14 bases spanning the gap. Germline values: CDR1 SGHRS, CDR2 YFSETQ. CDR3 length: 15 residues. The CDR3 protein is CASSMKRADTDTQYF. DNA of the CDR3: TGCGCCAGCAGCATGAAGCGGGCTGACACAGATACGCAGTATTTT.

This chain uses TRBV5-1 with TRBJ1-1; 8 bases line up with TRBD1. Per germline, CDR1 SGHRS and CDR2 YFSETQ. There are 16 residues in the CDR3. The trim removed 4 bases at V and 0 bases at J, leaving 8 bases unmatched. Here the CDR3 reads CASSIQGGLMNTEAFF. The DNA of the CDR3 is TGCGCCAGCAGCATACAGGGGGGCCTCATGAACACTGAAGCTTTCTTT.

In regard to this clone: Other DNA sequences from this sample encode an identical CDR3 as well. The V call is TRBV20-1, the J call TRBJ2-7; perhaps TRBD1 as D (6 bases). From germline, CDR1 is DFQATT and CDR2 SNEGSKA (reference sequence). V lost 4 bases to trimming and J lost 5 bases, with 9 bases between them. CDR3 length: 11 residues. The CDR3 reads CSANRDHEQYF. The CDR3 nucleotides read TGCAGTGCTAACAGGGACCACGAGCAGTACTTC.

This clone has more than one count but fewer than ten. The chain employs TRBV7-3 and TRBJ2-3; possibly TRBD1 for D (6 bases). The CDR3 totals 15 residues. Trimming left V 4 bases short and J 4 bases short, with 15 bases between. The germline V gene encodes CDR1 SGHTA and CDR2 FQGTGA. CDR3 in amino acids: CASSSTGFISDTQYF. The CDR3 region has the DNA TGTGCCAGCAGCTCCACAGGGTTTATCTCAGATACGCAGTATTTT.

This clone was detected only a few times. The genes are TRBV30 and TRBJ1-1; D is unclear. CDR3 size: 14 residues. V was cut by 2 bases and J by 1 base, with 11 bases left in between. Germline values: CDR1 GTSNPN, CDR2 SVGIG (reference sequence). The CDR3 sequence: CAWSPGLPNTEAFF. CDR3 DNA sequence: TGTGCCTGGAGTCCAGGACTCCCGAACACTGAAGCTTTCTTT.

The V gene is TRBV12-1, the J gene TRBJ2-7; whether TRBD1, the table's D call, matches the DNA was not checked. TRBV12-1 corresponds to a pseudogene. This CDR3 has 15 amino acids. The CDR3 DNA reads TGTGCCAGCAGCTTTCGACAGGGTTGTTCCTACGAGCAGTACTTC. It translates to CASSFRQGCSYEQYF.